The sequence of this T cell receptor beta chain was determined in a study of long-term antiretroviral therapy in people with HIV. General study points: All blood samples came from the years 2004 to 2017, possibly under older ART regimens. HIV repertoires spanned narrower CDR3 length ranges than controls. Within the repertoire, clones expanded before ART were dominant at all time points.

About this clone itself: What it recognizes is unknown.

The libraries were made with immunoSEQ v3.0 at survey level. The data were produced by immunoSEQ multiplex PCR, yet TCRdb's version contains in-frame clones alone and is incomplete. Among around 40,000 clones listed, roughly nine tenths were seen once. Sequenced here: unsorted PBMCs, sampled 0.1 years before starting antiretroviral therapy. This TCR derives from a woman in her 50s with HIV.

CDR3 nucleotide sequence: TGTGCCATCAGTCCCGACAGCAGCAATCAGCCCCAGCATTTT. It codes for CAISPDSSNQPQHF. The J gene is TRBJ1-5, the V gene TRBV10-3, with a tentative D call TRBD1 (5 bases). The CDR3 has 14 residues. Germline CDR1 is ENHRY and CDR2 is SYGVKD. Trimming removed 5 bases at V and 1 base at J, with 9 bases between.